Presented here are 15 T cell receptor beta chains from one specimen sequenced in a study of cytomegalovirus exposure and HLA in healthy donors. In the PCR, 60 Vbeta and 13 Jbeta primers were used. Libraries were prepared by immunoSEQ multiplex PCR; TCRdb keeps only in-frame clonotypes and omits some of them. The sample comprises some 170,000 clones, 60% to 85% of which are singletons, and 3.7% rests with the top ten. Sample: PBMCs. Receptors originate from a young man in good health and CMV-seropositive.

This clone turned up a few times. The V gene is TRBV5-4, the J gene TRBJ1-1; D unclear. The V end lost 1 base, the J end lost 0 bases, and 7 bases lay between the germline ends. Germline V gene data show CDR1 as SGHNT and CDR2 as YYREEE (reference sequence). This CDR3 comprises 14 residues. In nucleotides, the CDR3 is TGTGCCAGCAGCTTGTCGACACTGAACACTGAAGCTTTCTTT. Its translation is CASSLSTLNTEAFF.

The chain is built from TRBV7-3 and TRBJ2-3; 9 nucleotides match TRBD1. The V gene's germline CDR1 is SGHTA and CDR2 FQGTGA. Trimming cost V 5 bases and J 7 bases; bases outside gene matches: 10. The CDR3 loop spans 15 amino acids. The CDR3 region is CASSEPGQGGNTQYF. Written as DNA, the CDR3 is TGTGCCAGCAGCGAACCGGGACAGGGAGGCAATACGCAGTATTTT.

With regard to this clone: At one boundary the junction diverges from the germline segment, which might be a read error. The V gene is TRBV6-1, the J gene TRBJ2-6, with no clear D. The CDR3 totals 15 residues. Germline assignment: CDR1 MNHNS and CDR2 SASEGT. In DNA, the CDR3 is TGTGTCAGCAGGTCTCAGGTGTGGGGGGCCAACGTCCTGACTTTC. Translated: CVSRSQVWGANVLTF.

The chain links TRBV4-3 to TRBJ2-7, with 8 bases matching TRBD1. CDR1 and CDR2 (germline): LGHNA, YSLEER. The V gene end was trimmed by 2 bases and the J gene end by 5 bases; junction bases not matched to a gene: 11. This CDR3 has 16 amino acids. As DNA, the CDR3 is TGCGCCAGCAGCCAAAGCCGGGACAGGCCTCCTGACGAGCAGTACTTC. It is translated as CASSQSRDRPPDEQYF.

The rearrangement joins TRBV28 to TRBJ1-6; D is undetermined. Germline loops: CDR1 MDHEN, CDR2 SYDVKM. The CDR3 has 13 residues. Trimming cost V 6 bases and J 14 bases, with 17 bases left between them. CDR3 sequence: CASSSAVPLTLHF. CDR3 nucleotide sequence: TGTGCCAGCAGCTCTGCAGTACCCCTCACCCTCCACTTT.

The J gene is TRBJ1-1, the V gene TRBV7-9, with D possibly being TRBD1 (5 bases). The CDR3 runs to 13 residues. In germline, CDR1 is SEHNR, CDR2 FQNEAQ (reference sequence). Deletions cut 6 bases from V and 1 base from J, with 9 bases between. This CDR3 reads CASSRRENTEAFF. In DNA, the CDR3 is TGTGCCAGCAGTCGCAGGGAGAACACTGAAGCTTTCTTT.

CDR3 nucleotides: TGTGCCAGCAGCTCCACCCCAGGGGTCGAGCAGTACTTC. Encoded protein: CASSSTPGVEQYF. The rearrangement links TRBV7-3 to TRBJ2-7, with D maybe TRBD1 (6 bases). This CDR3 region has 13 residues. Trimming took 4 bases from V and 6 from J, leaving 13 bases between them. The germline V gene has CDR1 SGHTA and CDR2 FQGTGA. Full variable domain (rest looked up from reference TRBV7-3 and TRBJ2-7): GAGVSQTPSNKVTEKGKYVELRCDPISGHTALYWYRQSLGQGPEFLIYFQGTGAADDSGLPNDRFFAVRPEGSVSTLKIQRTERGDSAVYLCASSSTPGVEQYFGPGTRLTVT.

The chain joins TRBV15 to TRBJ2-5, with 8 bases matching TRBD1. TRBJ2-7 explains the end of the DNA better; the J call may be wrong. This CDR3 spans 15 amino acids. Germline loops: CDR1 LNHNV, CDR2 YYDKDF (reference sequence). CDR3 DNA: TGTGCCACCAGCAGCGGGACAGGTACCCCCTACGAGCAGTACTTC. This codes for CATSSGTGTPYEQYF.

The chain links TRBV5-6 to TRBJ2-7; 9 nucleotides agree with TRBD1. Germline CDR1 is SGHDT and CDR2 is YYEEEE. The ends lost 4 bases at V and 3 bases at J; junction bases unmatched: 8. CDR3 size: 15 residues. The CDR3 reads CASSETGGVFYEQYF. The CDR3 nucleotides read TGTGCCAGCAGCGAGACAGGGGGAGTATTCTACGAGCAGTACTTC.

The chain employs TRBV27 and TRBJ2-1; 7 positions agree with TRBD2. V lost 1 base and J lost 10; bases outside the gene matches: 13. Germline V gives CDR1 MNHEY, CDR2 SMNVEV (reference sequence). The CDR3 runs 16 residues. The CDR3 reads CASSLLMRGSRGEQFF. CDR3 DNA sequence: TGTGCCAGCAGTTTATTAATGCGGGGGTCGAGGGGAGAGCAGTTCTTC.

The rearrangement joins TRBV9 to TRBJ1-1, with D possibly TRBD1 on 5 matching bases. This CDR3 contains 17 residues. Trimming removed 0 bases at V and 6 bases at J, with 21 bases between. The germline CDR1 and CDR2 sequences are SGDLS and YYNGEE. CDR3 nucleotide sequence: TGTGCCAGCAGCGTAGGGCAGGGTGGGGCGGGGATGGCTGAAGCTTTCTTT. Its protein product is CASSVGQGGAGMAEAFF.

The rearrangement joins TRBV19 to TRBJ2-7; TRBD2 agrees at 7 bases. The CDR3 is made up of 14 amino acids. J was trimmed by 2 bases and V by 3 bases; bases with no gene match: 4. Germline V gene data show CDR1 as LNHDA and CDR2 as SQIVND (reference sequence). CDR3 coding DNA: TGTGCCAGTAGTATTCAGGCGGGGGCCTACGAGCAGTACTTC. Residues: CASSIQAGAYEQYF.

CDR3 loop: CASSLGTSGGAEQFF. The CDR3, as DNA: TGTGCCAGCAGCTTGGGCACTAGCGGGGGGGCCGAGCAGTTCTTC. The chain couples TRBV5-4 to TRBJ2-1; 13 nucleotides line up with TRBD2. CDR3 length: 15 residues. V lost 0 bases and J lost 10; bases outside the gene matches: 4. Germline loops: CDR1 SGHNT, CDR2 YYREEE (reference sequence).

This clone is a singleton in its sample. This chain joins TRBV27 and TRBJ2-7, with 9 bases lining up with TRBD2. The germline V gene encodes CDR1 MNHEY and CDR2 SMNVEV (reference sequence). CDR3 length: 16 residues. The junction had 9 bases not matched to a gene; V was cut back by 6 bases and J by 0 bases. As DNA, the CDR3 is TGTGCCAGCAGCTTAGTTAGCGGGGGCTCCTCCTACGAGCAGTACTTC. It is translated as CASSLVSGGSSYEQYF.

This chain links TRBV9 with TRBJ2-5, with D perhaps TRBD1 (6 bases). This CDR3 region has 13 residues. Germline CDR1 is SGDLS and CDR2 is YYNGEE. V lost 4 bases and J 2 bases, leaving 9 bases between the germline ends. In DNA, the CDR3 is TGTGCCAGCAGCTCGAGGGGGCAAGAGACCCAGTACTTC. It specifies CASSSRGQETQYF.